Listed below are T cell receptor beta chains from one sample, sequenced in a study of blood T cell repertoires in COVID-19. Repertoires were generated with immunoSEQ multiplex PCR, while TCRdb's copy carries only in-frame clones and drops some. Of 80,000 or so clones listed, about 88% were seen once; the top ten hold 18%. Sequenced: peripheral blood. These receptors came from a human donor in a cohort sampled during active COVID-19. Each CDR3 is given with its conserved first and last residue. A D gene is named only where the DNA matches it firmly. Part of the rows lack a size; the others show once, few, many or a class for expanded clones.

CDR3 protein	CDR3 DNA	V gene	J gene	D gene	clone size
CAWDPLGSSGTQYF	TGTGCCTGGGATCCCCTCGGGTCGTCGGGGACCCAGTACTTC	TRBV30	TRBJ2-5	.	.
CASSTGANYGYTF	TGTGCCAGTTCGACAGGGGCTAACTATGGCTACACCTTC	TRBV6-4	TRBJ1-2	TRBD1	.
CASSQEDSNQPQHF	TGTGCCAGCTCACAGGAGGACAGCAATCAGCCCCAGCATTTT	TRBV18	TRBJ1-5	.	.
CASSYRDRRKETQYF	TGTGCCAGCAGTTACCGGGACAGGCGGAAAGAGACCCAGTACTTC	TRBV6-6	TRBJ2-5	TRBD1	.
CASSQGIGGTYEQYF	TGTGCCAGCAGCCAAGGAATAGGGGGAACCTACGAGCAGTACTTC	TRBV14	TRBJ2-7	.	.
CASSLAPDPQPQHF	TGTGCCAGCAGCTTGGCCCCAGATCCTCAGCCCCAGCATTTT	TRBV5-5	TRBJ1-5	.	.
CASNLDRGRTGELFF	TGTGCCAGCAATTTGGACAGGGGGAGGACCGGGGAGCTGTTTTTT	TRBV6-5	TRBJ2-2	TRBD1	.
CASSQQTRDRAPWTQHF	TGTGCCAGCAGCCAACAAACCCGGGACAGGGCCCCTTGGACCCAGCATTTT	TRBV4-2	TRBJ1-5	TRBD1	few
CASSVAGTRGYEQYF	TGTGCCAGCAGCGTAGCTGGGACCAGGGGCTACGAGCAGTACTTC	TRBV9	TRBJ2-7	.	.
CASRYPEANTEAFF	TGTGCCAGCAGGTACCCGGAGGCGAACACTGAAGCTTTCTTT	TRBV6-6	TRBJ1-1	.	.
CAWTPGLARSEQYF	TGTGCCTGGACCCCGGGACTAGCGAGGAGCGAGCAGTACTTC	TRBV30	TRBJ2-7	TRBD2	.
CASSEKKGTRHTEAFF	TGTGCCAGCAGTGAAAAAAAAGGGACAAGGCACACTGAAGCTTTCTTT	TRBV25-1	TRBJ1-1	.	.